This TCR beta chain derives from a study of T cells in Graves' hyperthyroidism and ophthalmopathy. As for the study in general: Sampling of peripheral blood happened at initial diagnosis, prior to any treatment.

Patients were excluded because of uncontrolled infection, other autoimmune disease, pregnancy or lactation. Using RNA transcripts as the source, TCR beta CDR3 regions were amplified. The study used the HTBI primer set for a first-round RT-PCR of the TCR CDR3. TCRdb ran MiXCR on the multiplex PCR reads and lists one entry per CDR3 protein. In the table there are hundreds of thousands of distinct CDR3 sequences, over 15% of which are singletons. Trimming cost V 1 base and J 6 bases, with 12 bases left between them. This CDR3 region has 14 residues. V and J are TRBV12-3 or TRBV12-4 and TRBJ1-2; D not resolved. The TCR was taken from a woman aged 18 to 35 with Graves' hyperthyroidism. The sequenced material came from blood. Here the CDR3 reads CASSLGRSFDGYTF. DNA for the CDR3: TGTGCCAGCAGTTTAGGTCGCAGTTTTGATGGCTACACCTTC.